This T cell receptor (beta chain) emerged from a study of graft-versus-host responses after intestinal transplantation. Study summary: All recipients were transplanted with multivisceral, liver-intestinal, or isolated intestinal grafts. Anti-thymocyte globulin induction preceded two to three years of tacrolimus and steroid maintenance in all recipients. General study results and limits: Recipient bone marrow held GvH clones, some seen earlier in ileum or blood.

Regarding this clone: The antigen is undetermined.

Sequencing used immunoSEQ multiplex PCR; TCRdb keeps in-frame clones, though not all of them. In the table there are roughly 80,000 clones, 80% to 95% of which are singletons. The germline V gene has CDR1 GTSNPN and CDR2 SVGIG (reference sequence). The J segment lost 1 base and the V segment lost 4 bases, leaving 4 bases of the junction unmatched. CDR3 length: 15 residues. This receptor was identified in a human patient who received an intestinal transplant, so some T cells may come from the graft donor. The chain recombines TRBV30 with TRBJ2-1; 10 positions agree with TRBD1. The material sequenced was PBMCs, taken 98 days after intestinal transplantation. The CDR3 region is CAWNRDRGSYNEQFF. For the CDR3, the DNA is TGTGCCTGGAACCGGGACAGGGGATCCTACAATGAGCAGTTCTTC.